Listed below are T cell receptor beta chains from one sample, sequenced in a study of shared clonotypes between healthy human individuals. The repertoire was sequenced with immunoSEQ multiplex PCR; TCRdb's copy has only in-frame clones and lacks some. This table holds 600,000 to 800,000 clones, roughly 72% found once. The sample taken for sequencing was memory CD4+ T cells sorted from blood. The receptors derive from a woman aged 25-40 years in good health. The CDR3 runs from the conserved cysteine through the conserved F or W. The D gene is left open where the match is weak. A clone size is listed for some rows: how often the clone was seen (once, few, many), or a class if it is expanded.

J,D,size,V,DNA,CDR3
TRBJ1-1,NA,NA,TRBV5-1,TGCGCCAGCAGCTTGGAGTTTGGGAGCATCACTGAAGCTTTCTTT,CASSLEFGSITEAFF
TRBJ2-7,NA,NA,TRBV30,TGTGCCTGGAGTGTAAGTCGAGGGATCGCCTCCTACGAGCAGTACTTC,CAWSVSRGIASYEQYF
TRBJ1-5,TRBD1,NA,TRBV7-6,TGTGCCAGCAGCGTAGGACAGGGGGCAGGTCAGCCCCAGCATTTT,CASSVGQGAGQPQHF
TRBJ2-1,NA,NA,TRBV6-6,TGTGCCAGCAGTTACGGCGTGAATCACGCCTACAATGAGCAGTTCTTC,CASSYGVNHAYNEQFF
TRBJ2-5,TRBD2,NA,TRBV28,TGTGCCACGACGCCGGGGGGGGTGACCCAGTACTTC,CATTPGGVTQYF
TRBJ2-7,TRBD1,few,TRBV29-1,TGCAGCGTTCCCCGGGACAGGGGATCCTACGAGCAGTACTTC,CSVPRDRGSYEQYF
TRBJ2-7,NA,NA,TRBV27,TGTGCCAGCAGTCCCAGATTTAGGGGGGAGTTCTCCGAGCAGTACTTC,CASSPRFRGEFSEQYF
TRBJ2-6,NA,NA,TRBV6-5,TGTGCCAGCAGTTACTCGAGGGGATATGGGGCCAACGTCCTGACTTTC,CASSYSRGYGANVLTF
TRBJ2-3,TRBD2,NA,TRBV2,TGTGCCAGCAGCCCCCCTCCGGGACTAGCGGGAGTGGAAGATACGCAGTATTTT,CASSPPPGLAGVEDTQYF
TRBJ2-1,TRBD2,once,TRBV2,TGTGCCAGCATTGCTAGCGGGAGAAACTACAATGAGCAGTTCTTC,CASIASGRNYNEQFF
TRBJ2-1,TRBD2,few,TRBV29-1,TGCAGCGTTTTGGGAGTAGCGGGACACAATGAGCAGTTCTTC,CSVLGVAGHNEQFF
TRBJ2-5,NA,few,TRBV6-6,TGTGCCAGCAGGTCGCCGGGGAGCGGTCGGGAGACCCAGTACTTC,CASRSPGSGRETQYF
TRBJ2-7,TRBD2,NA,TRBV4-1,TGCGCCAGCAGCCAATTTTCGAGGGAGGGACCCTACGAGCAGTACTTC,CASSQFSREGPYEQYF
TRBJ2-7,TRBD2,few,TRBV7-2,TGTGCCAGCAGCTCGGGACTAGCGGGCTCCTACGAGCAGTACTTC,CASSSGLAGSYEQYF
TRBJ1-2,NA,NA,TRBV18,TGTGCCAGCTCTGCACCAGGGAGTGTCGGGGGGGCGTCGGGCTACACCTTC,CASSAPGSVGGASGYTF
TRBJ1-5,NA,NA,TRBV28,TGTGCCAGCAGTTTCTCAATGGGGGCGCCTCTAGATAGCAATCAGCCCCAGCATTTT,CASSFSMGAPLDSNQPQHF
TRBJ1-2,NA,NA,TRBV28,TGTGCCAGCAGTTTACTAGAAATAACCCTTGGCTATGGCTACACCTTC,CASSLLEITLGYGYTF
TRBJ1-2,NA,NA,TRBV4-1,TGCGCCAGCAGCCAAACAGGGAACCATGGCTACACCTTC,CASSQTGNHGYTF
TRBJ2-3,NA,NA,TRBV7-3,TGTGCCAGCAGCGCCTACTATAGCACAGATACGCAGTATTTT,CASSAYYSTDTQYF
TRBJ2-7,NA,once,TRBV6-1,TGTGCCAGCAGTGAAGCTCGATGGGGCAGGCAGTTGAAGTACTTC,CASSEARWGRQLKYF
TRBJ2-1,TRBD1,NA,TRBV5-6,TGTGCCAGCAGCACGGGACAGGGGATTAATGAGCAGTTCTTC,CASSTGQGINEQFF
TRBJ2-2,TRBD2,NA,TRBV7-9,TGTGCCAGCAGCTTATTTAGCGGGAGGTTCGGGGAGCTGTTTTTT,CASSLFSGRFGELFF
TRBJ2-1,TRBD2,few,TRBV7-3,TGTGCCAGCAGCCCATTGCATGTACCCGGACTAGCGGGATTAAATGAGCAGTTCTTC,CASSPLHVPGLAGLNEQFF
TRBJ1-1,NA,NA,TRBV27,TGTGCCAGCAGTTCCAGGGTGGGCACTGAAGCTTTCTTT,CASSSRVGTEAFF
TRBJ1-5,NA,NA,TRBV6-5,TGTGCCAGCAGTTACTCGGTGGGTCAGCCCCAGCATTTT,CASSYSVGQPQHF
TRBJ2-1,NA,NA,TRBV15,TGTGCCACCAGCAGAGACTTTAGCGGCTACAATCGTGAGCAGTTCTTC,CATSRDFSGYNREQFF
TRBJ2-7,TRBD1,NA,TRBV6-4,TGTGCCAGCAGTCTCGGGACAGGGGGTGGCGAGCAGTACTTC,CASSLGTGGGEQYF
TRBJ2-3,TRBD1,many,TRBV5-6,TGTGCCAGCAGACAAACCGGGACAGGGGCCGCAGATACGCAGTATTTT,CASRQTGTGAADTQYF
TRBJ2-5,TRBD2,few,TRBV19,TGTGCCAGTAGTCCGAAGCGAATAGCGGGAGGACCCAGGGGGGAGACCCAGTACTTC,CASSPKRIAGGPRGETQYF
TRBJ1-5,NA,NA,TRBV28,TGTGCCAGCACAGGGTCTTGGCAGCCCCAGCATTTT,CASTGSWQPQHF
TRBJ1-3,NA,once,TRBV21-1,TGTGCCAGAGGGATGGGGGGTTCGGGAAACACCATATATTTT,CARGMGGSGNTIYF
TRBJ1-2,TRBD1,NA,TRBV29-1,TGCAGCGTTGTTGGGACAGGGGGCTCCAGCTACACCTTC,CSVVGTGGSSYTF
TRBJ1-1,NA,few,TRBV7-8,TGTGCCAGCACCCCGCGCGTAGGATCTAACACTGAAGCTTTCTTT,CASTPRVGSNTEAFF
TRBJ1-5,NA,NA,TRBV7-2,TGTGCCAGCAGCTCAATGACAGGCAATCAGCCCCAGCATTTT,CASSSMTGNQPQHF
TRBJ2-2,NA,NA,TRBV7-9,TGTGCCAGCAGCTTAGCGATCGGTCTGTCCACCGGGGAGCTGTTTTTT,CASSLAIGLSTGELFF
TRBJ1-5,NA,NA,TRBV30,TGTGCCTGGAGTTCCCCGGGAAGGGTTGATCAGCCCCAGCATTTT,CAWSSPGRVDQPQHF
TRBJ1-2,TRBD1,NA,TRBV6-5,TGTGCCAGCAGTCGAACAGGGGGCCTCAACTATGGCTACACCTTC,CASSRTGGLNYGYTF
TRBJ2-5,NA,NA,TRBV7-9,TGTGCCAGCAGCTTTTGGGACCAGCAAGAGACCCAGTACTTC,CASSFWDQQETQYF
TRBJ2-2,NA,NA,TRBV5-6,TGTGCCAGCAGCTTGCTTTTCGGTTCCGGGGAGCTGTTTTTT,CASSLLFGSGELFF
TRBJ1-2,NA,NA,TRBV6-1,TGTGCCAGCAGGATGGTACAGCATAACTATGGCTACACCTTC,CASRMVQHNYGYTF
TRBJ2-1,TRBD1,NA,TRBV9,TGTGCCAGCAGCCCCCGGGACAGGGCCTACAATGAGCAGTTCTTC,CASSPRDRAYNEQFF
TRBJ2-4,NA,NA,TRBV4-1,TGCGCCAGCAGTCCTTTAGCGGTCCAAAACATTCAGTACTTC,CASSPLAVQNIQYF
TRBJ1-1,NA,NA,TRBV10-2,TGCGCCAGCAGTAGACAGGCGGTCACTGAAGCTTTCTTT,CASSRQAVTEAFF
TRBJ2-7,TRBD1,NA,TRBV7-8,TGTGCCAGCAGCTACCCCGGGACAGGGGTAATCCTCGAGCAGTACTTC,CASSYPGTGVILEQYF
TRBJ2-3,TRBD2,NA,TRBV18,TGTGCCAGCTCACCACCGACGACTAGCGGGAGGGATACGCAGTATTTT,CASSPPTTSGRDTQYF
TRBJ1-5,NA,once,TRBV28,TGTGCCAGCAGCACCGGGACTCCCAATCAGCCCCAGCATTTT,CASSTGTPNQPQHF
TRBJ2-7,NA,few,TRBV9,TGTGCCAGCAGCGTAGCTGGGTACGAGCAGTACTTC,CASSVAGYEQYF
TRBJ2-5,NA,once,TRBV7-2,TGTGCCAGCAGCCCAGCTAGAGGGGAGCAAGAGACCCAGTACTTC,CASSPARGEQETQYF
TRBJ1-2,NA,NA,TRBV27,TGTGCCAGCAGTCTACAGTCGAACTATGGCTACACCTTC,CASSLQSNYGYTF
TRBJ2-6,NA,NA,TRBV4-2,TGTGCCAGCAGTGGCAGGGCCAACCGCCACTCTGGGGCCAACGTCCTGACTTTC,CASSGRANRHSGANVLTF
TRBJ2-3,NA,NA,TRBV10-1,TGCGCCAGCAGTGACGGTGGGAGTTCAGATACGCAGTATTTT,CASSDGGSSDTQYF
TRBJ2-1,TRBD2,once,TRBV19,TGTGCCAGTAGACGGGGGAGGGTAGACTTTGAGCAGTTCTTC,CASRRGRVDFEQFF
TRBJ2-7,TRBD1,NA,TRBV6-5,TGTGCCAGCAGTGGACAGGGACCCTCCGAGCAGTACTTC,CASSGQGPSEQYF
TRBJ1-2,TRBD1,NA,TRBV5-1,TGCGCCAGCAGCTCAAGGACAGGGACGTATGGTGGCTACACCTTC,CASSSRTGTYGGYTF
TRBJ1-4,NA,few,TRBV5-5,TGTGCCAGCACCCGAGTTGGGGGCAACGAAAAACTGTTTTTT,CASTRVGGNEKLFF
TRBJ2-5,NA,many,TRBV28,TGTGCCAGCACCCCCCTTCGGGCAGGCGAAGAGACCCAGTACTTC,CASTPLRAGEETQYF
TRBJ2-7,NA,NA,TRBV27,TGTGCCAGCAGTACGTTATATAGTCCCTACGAGCAGTACTTC,CASSTLYSPYEQYF
TRBJ1-1,NA,NA,TRBV25-1,TGTGCCAGCGAGGGGCGGCCGAACACTGAAGCTTTCTTT,CASEGRPNTEAFF
TRBJ2-1,NA,NA,TRBV28,TGTGCCAGCAGTTTTCTACAGGGTTTCAATGAGCAGTTCTTC,CASSFLQGFNEQFF
TRBJ1-1,NA,NA,TRBV13,TGTGCCAGCAGTCCGGGACGCGTAGCTTTCTTT,CASSPGRVAFF